Listed here are 23 T cell receptor beta chains from one sample, sequenced in a study of CD8 T cells in Susac syndrome. The RNA, about 0.5 to 1 ug, was put through reverse transcription using random hexamers. TCRdb re-called the immunoSEQ multiplex PCR reads through MiXCR, storing one row per CDR3 protein. The sample shows around 160,000 distinct CDR3 sequences, around 94% of them seen only once. Sequencing was done on a sample of CD4+ T cells from PBMCs. The source of these receptors is a human donor with multiple sclerosis.

The chain carries TRBV5-1 and TRBJ2-5; D not resolved. Germline CDR1 SGHRS, CDR2 YFSETQ. V lost 5 bases and J 4 bases, leaving 15 bases between the germline ends. The CDR3 has 14 amino acids. CDR3 in DNA: TGCGCCAGCAGTCCCGGCCCCGTGAGAGAGACCCAGTACTTC. This translates into CASSPGPVRETQYF. Full variable domain (outside the CDR3, taken from reference TRBV5-1 and TRBJ2-5): KAGVTQTPRYLIKTRGQQVTLSCSPISGHRSVSWYQQTPGQGLQFLFEYFSETQRNKGNFPGRFSGRQFSNSRSEMNVSTLELGDSALYLCASSPGPVRETQYFGPGTRLLVL.

This chain connects TRBV20-1 to TRBJ2-2; 7 positions agree with TRBD2. Germline loops: CDR1 DFQATT, CDR2 SNEGSKA (reference sequence). Trimming removed 8 bases from V and 1 base from J; junction bases left unmatched: 7. CDR3 length equals 14 residues. CDR3 sequence reads: CSFARGGNTGELFF. DNA for the CDR3: TGCAGTTTCGCCCGCGGGGGGAACACCGGGGAGCTGTTTTTT.

This clonotype was seen once. The CDR3 here is CASSRGTVDTGELFF. Written as DNA, the CDR3 is TGTGCCAGCAGCCGTGGGACAGTCGACACCGGGGAGCTGTTTTTT. The chain uses TRBV6-5 and TRBJ2-2; 7 bases fit TRBD1. The V gene end was trimmed by 6 bases and the J gene end by 3 bases; junction bases not matched to a gene: 7. The CDR3 contains 15 residues. Germline V lookup: CDR1 MNHEY, CDR2 SVGAGI.

The CDR3: CASGHGWSEQFF. As DNA, the CDR3 is TGTGCTAGTGGTCACGGATGGTCCGAGCAGTTCTTC. The chain has TRBV12-5 and TRBJ2-1, with D hard to call. V was cut by 5 bases and J by 10 bases, with 12 bases left in between. Germline CDR1 reads LGHNT; CDR2 reads FRNRAP. There are 12 residues in the CDR3.

The chain employs TRBV27 and TRBJ1-4; 8 nucleotides match TRBD1. Germline V CDR1 and CDR2: MNHEY, SMNVEV (reference sequence). The CDR3 has 16 amino acids. V trimming: 9 bases; J trimming: 4 bases; junction bases outside the gene matches: 13. CDR3 sequence reads: CASRLGGTGDNEKLFF. CDR3 in DNA: TGTGCCAGTCGACTTGGGGGGACAGGAGATAATGAAAAACTGTTTTTT.

The rearrangement joins TRBV30 to TRBJ2-5, with D unresolved. V was shortened by 5 bases and J by 3 bases, with 13 bases between the two germline ends. Per the germline V gene, CDR1 is GTSNPN and CDR2 is SVGIG (reference sequence). The CDR3 has 13 amino acids. CDR3 DNA sequence: TGTGCCTGGCCCCTAGACGGTGAAGAGACCCAGTACTTC. Amino acid sequence: CAWPLDGEETQYF. Full variable domain (remainder filled in from reference TRBV30 and TRBJ2-5): SQTIHQWPATLVQPVGSPLSLECTVEGTSNPNLYWYRQAAGRGLQLLFYSVGIGQISSEVPQNLSASRPQDRQFILSSKKLLLSDSGFYLCAWPLDGEETQYFGPGTRLLVL.

V and J are TRBV7-2 and TRBJ1-1, with D perhaps TRBD1 (6 bases). The V end lost 5 bases, the J end lost 8 bases, and 18 bases lay between the germline ends. Germline CDR1 SGHTA, CDR2 FQGNSA. The CDR3 has 14 residues. The CDR3 DNA follows: TGTGCCAGCAGCCCTCGGACAGCACAGGGCGAAGCTTTCTTT. This translates into CASSPRTAQGEAFF. Full variable domain (remainder filled in from reference TRBV7-2 and TRBJ1-1): GAGVSQSPSNKVTEKGKDVELRCDPISGHTALYWYRQSLGQGLEFLIYFQGNSAPDKSGLPSDRFSAERTGGSVSTLTIQRTQQEDSAVYLCASSPRTAQGEAFFGQGTRLTVV.

The chain couples TRBV6-2 or TRBV6-3 to TRBJ1-2; no definite D call. The germline gives CDR1 MNHEY, CDR2 SVGEGT. The V gene lost 3 bases and the J gene lost 8 bases, with 7 bases spanning the gap. The CDR3 runs to 11 residues. The CDR3 DNA reads as TGTGCCAGCAGTTATTGGGAGGGCTACACCTTC. Residues: CASSYWEGYTF.

This CDR3 reads CASSLNRWEEQYF. The CDR3, as DNA: TGTGCCAGCAGTTTAAACCGGTGGGAAGAGCAGTACTTC. The rearrangement joins TRBV27 to TRBJ2-7; no reliable D call. V lost 2 bases to trimming and J lost 7 bases, with 12 bases between them. The CDR3 consists of 13 residues. Germline values: CDR1 MNHEY, CDR2 SMNVEV (reference sequence).

The chain couples TRBV6-2 or TRBV6-3 to TRBJ2-7; D remains unclear. The V and J ends lost 7 bases and 2 bases respectively, with 9 bases between them. There are 12 residues in the CDR3. The germline gives CDR1 MNHEY, CDR2 SVGEGT. CDR3 in amino acids: CASTGATYEQYF. The CDR3 DNA sequence: TGTGCCAGCACAGGAGCTACCTACGAGCAGTACTTC.

CDR3 in DNA: TGCGCCAGCAGCTTGGATGTGAATCAGCCCCAGCATTTT. This encodes CASSLDVNQPQHF. This chain links TRBV5-1 with TRBJ1-5, with D unclear. CDR1 and CDR2 (germline): SGHRS, YFSETQ. V dropped 0 bases and J dropped 4 bases, with 5 bases sitting between them. The CDR3 totals 13 residues.

CDR3 amino acids: CSVGDGISSYTF. The CDR3 DNA follows: TGCAGCGTTGGGGACGGGATTTCGAGCTACACCTTC. The genes are TRBV29-1 and TRBJ1-2, with D possibly TRBD1 on 5 matching bases. V lost 4 bases to trimming and J lost 9 bases, with 15 bases between them. From germline, CDR1 is SQVTM and CDR2 ANQGSEA. There are 12 residues in the CDR3.

The chain joins TRBV29-1 to TRBJ1-2; 8 bases are shared with TRBD1. Germline CDR1 and CDR2: SQVTM and ANQGSEA. This CDR3 has 13 residues. V lost 7 bases and J lost 3; bases outside the gene matches: 7. CDR3 sequence reads: CSALIRGHYGYTF. CDR3 DNA sequence: TGCAGCGCTCTGATCAGGGGGCACTATGGCTACACCTTC.

The gene calls are TRBV18 and TRBJ1-1; D might be TRBD1 (5 bases). The V and J ends lost 10 bases and 1 base respectively, with 19 bases between them. Germline V gene lookup returns CDR1 KGHSH and CDR2 LQKENI. CDR3 length equals 15 residues. The CDR3 region is CATSPGAGKNTEAFF. The CDR3 DNA reads as TGTGCCACATCACCCGGGGCAGGGAAGAACACTGAAGCTTTCTTT.

The genes are TRBV10-2 and TRBJ2-7; D is possibly TRBD2 (5 bases). Germline V gene sequence: CDR1 WSHSY, CDR2 SAAADI. V was trimmed by 10 bases and J by 3 bases, leaving 16 bases between them. This CDR3 comprises 13 residues. This chain's CDR3 is CATRPSEGYEQYF. In DNA form, the CDR3 reads TGCGCCACCCGACCCAGTGAGGGCTACGAGCAGTACTTC.

The V call is TRBV30, the J call TRBJ1-2; 9 bases align to TRBD1. The germline CDR1 and CDR2 sequences are GTSNPN and SVGIG (reference sequence). The V and J ends lost 3 bases and 6 bases, in that order; junction bases with no gene match: 11. The CDR3 runs to 15 residues. Here the CDR3 DNA reads TGTGCCTGGAGACACCGGGGGTGGACAGGGGATGGCTACACCTTC. This encodes CAWRHRGWTGDGYTF.

This clonotype appeared a single time. The gene calls are TRBV2 and TRBJ2-2, with a weak D call TRBD1 (5 bases). CDR3 length equals 16 residues. Germline V CDR1 and CDR2: SNHLY, FYNNEI. The V end lost 4 bases, the J end lost 0 bases, and 12 bases lay between the germline ends. The CDR3, as DNA: TGTGCCAGCAGTGCGACAGACCCAACGAACACCGGGGAGCTGTTTTTT. Translation gives CASSATDPTNTGELFF.

The chain is built from TRBV7-2 and TRBJ2-1; D might be TRBD2 (6 bases). CDR3 length equals 18 residues. Per the germline V gene, CDR1 is SGHTA and CDR2 is FQGNSA. Trimming removed 4 bases from V and 0 bases from J, with 19 bases in between. This chain's CDR3 is CASSYLLASKDSYNEQFF. CDR3 DNA sequence: TGTGCCAGCAGCTACCTTCTAGCGTCAAAGGACTCCTACAATGAGCAGTTCTTC.

This clonotype appeared a single time. This rearrangement joins TRBV30 to TRBJ2-7; tentative D call: TRBD2 (7 bases). V was pared by 5 bases and J by 3 bases, with 14 bases between. CDR3 length: 13 residues. Germline V lookup: CDR1 GTSNPN, CDR2 SVGIG (reference sequence). This CDR3 is CAWEGGGRYEQYF. CDR3 DNA sequence: TGTGCCTGGGAAGGCGGGGGCCGCTACGAGCAGTACTTC.

This sequence joins TRBV25-1 and TRBJ1-1; D ambiguous. In germline, CDR1 is MGHDK, CDR2 SYGVNS. Between the trimmed V and J ends, which lost 4 bases and 7 bases, there was a span of 19 bases. The CDR3 has 15 amino acids. The CDR3 DNA sequence: TGTGCCAGCAGTGGACTTGGAGCGGGGAATATTGAAGCTTTCTTT. Protein sequence: CASSGLGAGNIEAFF.

The J gene is TRBJ2-4, the V gene TRBV5-4; 7 nucleotides agree with TRBD2. The CDR3 runs 16 residues. Germline CDR1 reads SGHNT; CDR2 reads YYREEE (reference sequence). The V segment lost 3 bases and the J segment 0 bases; nucleotides outside the gene matches: 6. CDR3 sequence: CASSSAEREAKNIQYF. CDR3 in DNA: TGTGCCAGCAGCTCGGCCGAGCGGGAAGCCAAAAACATTCAGTACTTC.

The chain has TRBV14 and TRBJ2-5, with TRBD2 as a possible D gene (6 bases). Trimming pared 2 bases from V and 5 bases from J, leaving 24 bases between. The CDR3 spans 18 residues. CDR1 and CDR2 from the germline V gene are SGHDN and FVKESK. CDR3 in amino acids: CASSQLGGASHGLETQYF. CDR3 sequence (DNA): TGTGCCAGCAGCCAATTGGGCGGGGCTAGCCATGGATTGGAGACCCAGTACTTC.

This chain joins TRBV9 and TRBJ2-5, with D possibly matching TRBD2 (6 bases). Trimming pared 3 bases from V and 2 bases from J, leaving 17 bases between. This CDR3 has 16 amino acids. Germline V gene data show CDR1 as SGDLS and CDR2 as YYNGEE. The CDR3 DNA reads as TGTGCCAGCAGCGCTCACCCGACGAGCGGGCAAGAGACCCAGTACTTC. Its translation: CASSAHPTSGQETQYF.